One sample yielded the 30 T cell receptor beta chains listed below, sequenced in a study of identical twins (TCRdb year 2016). The library was built by means of 5' RACE. For sequencing, an Illumina HiSeq 2000 was employed. TCRdb applied fastp at Q25 and MiXCR to the public reads, then kept only in-frame beta chains. Rows are unified per CDR3 protein, each entry keeping the most common DNA and genes. The sample yields around 470,000 distinct CDR3 sequences; 13% to 15% were counted once. The ten most abundant clones make up around 0.57% of the sample. The same sample was also used in a study of yellow fever vaccine responses in identical twins.

Specimen: CD4+ T cells sorted from blood. The receptors derive from a woman younger than 30 in good health.

The V call is TRBV20-1, the J call TRBJ2-1; the match to TRBD2 covers 9 bases. The CDR3 covers 15 residues. Per germline, CDR1 DFQATT and CDR2 SNEGSKA (reference sequence). V lost 6 bases to trimming and J lost 6 bases; unmatched junction nucleotides: 12. DNA of the CDR3: TGCAGTGCCTCCTCTCGAGGGACTAGCCCCAATGAGCAGTTCTTC. Amino acids: CSASSRGTSPNEQFF.

This clonotype was found many times. J is TRBJ2-5 and V is TRBV12-3 or TRBV12-4, with 7 bases identical to TRBD1. With V trimmed by 6 bases and J by 5 bases, 3 bases remained unmatched. This CDR3 has 12 amino acids. In DNA form, the CDR3 reads TGTGCCAGCAGCGGGACAGCGGAGACCCAGTACTTC. Translated, it gives CASSGTAETQYF.

About this clonotype: Since a much larger clone is just one base distant, this may be a read error. The chain combines TRBV29-1 with TRBJ2-7, with D perhaps matching TRBD2 (6 bases). CDR3 size: 13 residues. Germline V gives CDR1 SQVTM, CDR2 ANQGSEA. Trimming removed 7 bases from V and 2 bases from J, with 15 bases in between. The chain's CDR3 is CSAPTAGPYEQYF. The CDR3 DNA reads TGCAGCGCCCCGACAGCGGGTCCCTACGAGCAGTACTTC.

This chain uses TRBV11-1 with TRBJ2-7; the match to TRBD2 covers 13 bases. Germline lookup yields CDR1 SGHAT and CDR2 FQDESV (reference sequence). This CDR3 is built from 18 residues. The trim removed 4 bases at V and 0 bases at J, leaving 9 bases unmatched. Here the CDR3 DNA reads TGTGCCAGCAGCTCATCTTCGGGACTAGCGGGACCCTCCTACGAGCAGTACTTC. Amino acids: CASSSSSGLAGPSYEQYF.

CDR3 protein: CAIRTAGGSYNEQFF. The CDR3 nucleotides read TGTGCCATCAGAACGGCGGGGGGAAGCTACAATGAGCAGTTCTTC. This chain uses TRBV10-3 with TRBJ2-1; 8 nucleotides align to TRBD2. The CDR3 extends over 15 amino acids. Germline assignment: CDR1 ENHRY and CDR2 SYGVKD. The trim removed 6 bases at V and 3 bases at J, leaving 7 bases unmatched.

The table lists this clonotype with a few counts. V usage is TRBV19 and J usage is TRBJ2-1; D not certain. Germline V gives CDR1 LNHDA, CDR2 SQIVND (reference sequence). The CDR3 length is 15 residues. V gave up 3 bases and J gave up 5 bases, with 14 bases separating them. The CDR3 DNA sequence: TGTGCCAGTAGTATTGTGGCAGTGGCCCACAATGAGCAGTTCTTC. Its translation is CASSIVAVAHNEQFF.

This clonotype has just a few counts. The J gene is TRBJ2-5, the V gene TRBV12-3 or TRBV12-4, with TRBD2 matching over 10 bases. The V gene end was trimmed by 3 bases and the J gene end by 6 bases; junction bases not matched to a gene: 7. CDR3 length equals 15 residues. The DNA for the CDR3 is TGTGCCAGCAGTTTTCAGCGGGAGGGCCCAAAGACCCAGTACTTC. This encodes CASSFQREGPKTQYF.

The chain has TRBV5-6 and TRBJ2-3; tentatively, D is TRBD1 (5 bases). Germline V CDR1 and CDR2: SGHDT, YYEEEE. This CDR3 region has 16 residues. The germline V and J ends were trimmed by 2 bases and 3 bases, with 16 bases remaining between them. DNA of the CDR3: TGTGCCAGCAGCTTAGTTCAGGGCCTACAGACAGATACGCAGTATTTT. This translates into CASSLVQGLQTDTQYF. Based on the CDR3 plus reference TRBV5-6 and TRBJ2-3, the full variable domain is DAGVTQSPTHLIKTRGQQVTLRCSPKSGHDTVSWYQQALGQGPQFIFQYYEEEERQRGNFPDRFSGHQFPNYSSELNVNALLLGDSALYLCASSLVQGLQTDTQYFGPGTRLTVL.

Only a few counts were recorded for this clonotype. The chain couples TRBV20-1 to TRBJ2-7, with a weak D call TRBD2 (5 bases). CDR1 is DFQATT and CDR2 is SNEGSKA in the germline V gene (reference sequence). The CDR3 has 12 amino acids. Trimming cost V 3 bases and J 5 bases, with 11 bases left between them. The CDR3 DNA follows: TGCAGTGCTAGGGTAACTAGGGACGAGCAGTACTTC. Encoded protein: CSARVTRDEQYF.

This clonotype occurred a few times. The V and J genes are TRBV5-1 and TRBJ2-3; no definite D call. Trimming stripped 0 bases from V and 3 bases from J, with 8 bases between. CDR1 and CDR2 (germline): SGHRS, YFSETQ. The length of the CDR3 is 14 residues. CDR3 nucleotide sequence: TGCGCCAGCAGCTTGGCCGCTGAAACAGATACGCAGTATTTT. Residues: CASSLAAETDTQYF.

V is TRBV7-9 and J is TRBJ2-7; 14 bases agree with TRBD2. The CDR3 sequence is 17 residues long. V lost 3 bases, J lost 4 bases, and 8 bases stayed unmatched. Germline lookup yields CDR1 SEHNR and CDR2 FQNEAQ (reference sequence). CDR3 sequence: CASSFGTSGSLDYEQYF. In DNA, the CDR3 is TGTGCCAGCAGCTTCGGGACTAGCGGGAGTCTGGATTACGAGCAGTACTTC.

This clonotype was observed at least ten times. The chain is built from TRBV29-1 and TRBJ2-2, with D possibly being TRBD2 (6 bases). Germline V lookup: CDR1 SQVTM, CDR2 ANQGSEA. The CDR3 covers 12 residues. V lost 4 bases and J 6 bases, leaving 9 bases between the germline ends. DNA of the CDR3: TGCAGCGTTGGAACGGGGGCCGGGGAGCTGTTTTTT. Translating gives CSVGTGAGELFF.

This clonotype was picked up a small number of times. This chain links TRBV2 with TRBJ2-5, with 8 nucleotides matching TRBD2. The V gene's germline CDR1 is SNHLY and CDR2 FYNNEI. V lost 1 base, J lost 4 bases, and 5 bases stayed unmatched. The CDR3 loop spans 15 amino acids. The CDR3 sequence is CASSEVSGVGETQYF. In nucleotides, the CDR3 is TGTGCCAGCAGTGAAGTTAGCGGGGTGGGAGAGACCCAGTACTTC.

This clonotype was detected only a few times. The chain carries TRBV11-2 and TRBJ2-2, with D hard to call. Germline V gene sequence: CDR1 SGHAT, CDR2 FQNNGV. Trimming removed 4 bases from V and 4 bases from J, with 10 bases in between. The CDR3 totals 14 residues. The CDR3 nucleotides read TGTGCCAGCAGCTCTCGCGGTGGCACCGGGGAGCTGTTTTTT. This encodes CASSSRGGTGELFF.

V is TRBV3-1 and J is TRBJ2-1; D might be TRBD1 or TRBD2, each matching 5 bases. Looked up from germline, CDR1 is LGHDT and CDR2 is YNNKEL (reference sequence). Between the trimmed V and J ends, which lost 4 bases and 4 bases, there was a span of 14 bases. The CDR3 extends over 15 amino acids. CDR3 nucleotide sequence: TGTGCCAGCAGCCTCCACCGGGACCCATACAATGAGCAGTTCTTC. Translated: CASSLHRDPYNEQFF.

This clonotype appeared a few times. The chain employs TRBV7-8 and TRBJ2-1, with 8 nucleotides matching TRBD2. Germline CDR1 is SGHVS and CDR2 is FQNEAQ. The CDR3 length is 16 residues. J was trimmed by 2 bases and V by 1 base; bases with no gene match: 4. The CDR3 region is CASSLEGTRTYNEQFF. CDR3 DNA: TGTGCCAGCAGCTTAGAGGGGACTAGGACCTACAATGAGCAGTTCTTC.

The rearrangement joins TRBV6-2 or TRBV6-3 to TRBJ2-5; no definite D call. The CDR3 extends over 13 amino acids. The V gene's germline CDR1 is MNHEY and CDR2 SVGEGT. Trimming stripped 4 bases from V and 5 bases from J, with 11 bases between. The CDR3 DNA is TGTGCCAGCAGTTCGCCCACTAAGGAGACCCAGTACTTC. As protein: CASSSPTKETQYF.

V is TRBV20-1 and J is TRBJ2-3; TRBD2 agrees at 14 bases. The CDR3 is 16 residues long. Germline V lookup: CDR1 DFQATT, CDR2 SNEGSKA (reference sequence). The trim removed 4 bases at V and 5 bases at J, leaving 8 bases unmatched. DNA for the CDR3: TGCAGTGCTACCAAGGGACTAGCGGGAGCTGGAGATACGCAGTATTTT. Its protein is CSATKGLAGAGDTQYF.

There are a few counts of this clonotype. The gene calls are TRBV7-2 and TRBJ2-4; TRBD1 matches 8 bases. This CDR3 contains 14 residues. The V gene end was trimmed by 7 bases and the J gene end by 6 bases; junction bases not matched to a gene: 8. The germline CDR1 and CDR2 sequences are SGHTA and FQGNSA. The CDR3 nucleotides are TGTGCCAGCACCCCCCCAGGGGGCAGAAACATTCAGTACTTC. Amino acid sequence: CASTPPGGRNIQYF.

This clonotype has more than one count but fewer than ten. The chain carries TRBV7-2 and TRBJ2-7; 10 bases are shared with TRBD2. Trimming cost V 5 bases and J 5 bases; bases outside gene matches: 3. The germline gives CDR1 SGHTA, CDR2 FQGNSA. CDR3 length: 13 residues. The CDR3 is CASSQGLANEQYF. The DNA of the CDR3 is TGTGCCAGCAGCCAGGGACTAGCGAACGAGCAGTACTTC.

The V and J genes are TRBV6-2 or TRBV6-3 and TRBJ2-7, with 11 bases aligning to TRBD2. J gave up 0 bases and V 6 bases, and 4 bases lay outside the gene matches. The CDR3 length is 15 residues. Germline CDR1 is MNHEY and CDR2 is SVGEGT. The CDR3 here is CASRGTSGASYEQYF. The DNA for the CDR3 is TGTGCCAGCAGGGGGACTAGCGGAGCCTCCTACGAGCAGTACTTC.

This clonotype was picked up a small number of times. This chain uses TRBV6-1 with TRBJ2-7; D unresolved. With 2 bases removed from V and 4 bases from J, the gap between germline ends came to 6 bases. The CDR3 sequence is 12 residues long. Germline CDR1 and CDR2: MNHNS and SASEGT. CDR3 nucleotides: TGTGCCAGCAGTGAATATCAGTACGAGCAGTACTTC. Residues: CASSEYQYEQYF.

V and J are TRBV7-9 and TRBJ2-5; 8 bases align to TRBD1. V shed 4 bases, J shed 7 bases, and the junction held 11 bases outside the gene matches. This CDR3 is built from 15 residues. Germline V gene lookup returns CDR1 SEHNR and CDR2 FQNEAQ (reference sequence). CDR3: CASSSPSRGPGTQYF. The CDR3 DNA sequence: TGTGCCAGCAGCTCCCCCAGCAGGGGGCCTGGGACCCAGTACTTC. The whole variable domain, filled in from reference TRBV7-9 and TRBJ2-5, reads DTGVSQNPRHKITKRGQNVTFRCDPISEHNRLYWYRQTLGQGPEFLTYFQNEAQLEKSRLLSDRFSAERPKGSFSTLEIQRTEQGDSAMYLCASSSPSRGPGTQYFGPGTRLLVL.

This clonotype has just a few counts. The chain joins TRBV5-1 to TRBJ2-5; D gene uncertain. Trimming took off 0 bases at V and 5 bases at J, with 17 bases between the two ends. The CDR3 loop spans 16 amino acids. CDR1 is SGHRS, CDR2 YFSETQ, per germline. The CDR3 here is CASSLEGARASETQYF. CDR3 nucleotide sequence: TGCGCCAGCAGCTTGGAAGGAGCCCGGGCCAGTGAGACCCAGTACTTC.

This clonotype was counted between two and nine times. This chain joins TRBV18 and TRBJ2-5; 8 bases map to TRBD1. The CDR3 runs 14 residues. V was clipped by 3 bases and J by 5 bases; unmatched bases: 5. CDR1 KGHSH and CDR2 LQKENI come from the germline V gene. CDR3: CASSPTGVGETQYF. The CDR3 region has the DNA TGTGCCAGCTCACCGACAGGGGTTGGCGAGACCCAGTACTTC. The full variable domain, rest sourced from reference TRBV18 and TRBJ2-5, is NAGVMQNPRHLVRRRGQEARLRCSPMKGHSHVYWYRQLPEEGLKFMVYLQKENIIDESGMPKERFSAEFPKEGPSILRIQQVVRGDSAAYFCASSPTGVGETQYFGPGTRLLVL.

V is TRBV20-1 and J is TRBJ1-5; TRBD1 matches at 8 bases. Trimming at V came to 4 bases and at J to 2 bases, leaving 10 bases not matched to a gene. This CDR3 region has 16 residues. Germline-derived CDR1 and CDR2 are DFQATT and SNEGSKA (reference sequence). CDR3 bases: TGCAGTGCTACCTGGACAGGGAAGAGGGGCAATCAGCCCCAGCATTTT. It codes for CSATWTGKRGNQPQHF.

There are a few counts of this clonotype. In DNA form, the CDR3 reads TGTGCCAGCAGTCAGCCAACAGGGGTGAAGGAGTACTTC. This codes for CASSQPTGVKEYF. The chain has TRBV27 and TRBJ2-7, with TRBD1 identical over 7 bases. CDR3 length: 13 residues. In germline, CDR1 is MNHEY, CDR2 SMNVEV (reference sequence). Trimming at V came to 5 bases and at J to 11 bases, leaving 12 bases not matched to a gene.

The chain carries TRBV9 and TRBJ2-5; D gene unclear. Trimming took 0 bases from V and 7 from J, leaving 10 bases between them. CDR3 size: 13 residues. In germline, CDR1 is SGDLS, CDR2 YYNGEE. CDR3 nucleotides: TGTGCCAGCAGCGTAGGTTCGTCCCGGACCCAGTACTTC. This translates into CASSVGSSRTQYF.

The V and J genes are TRBV5-3 and TRBJ2-3; the D is unclear. TRBV5-3 is identified as an open reading frame with a role that is uncertain. There are 12 residues in the CDR3. Trimming pared 0 bases from V and 7 bases from J, leaving 6 bases between. CDR3 DNA sequence: TGTGCCAGAAGCTTGGACCTAAATACGCAGTATTTT. Amino acid sequence: CARSLDLNTQYF.

The V call is TRBV4-2, the J call TRBJ2-2; D might be TRBD1 (5 bases). The germline gives CDR1 LGHNA, CDR2 YNFKEQ. Trimming stripped 8 bases from V and 4 bases from J, with 20 bases between. CDR3 length: 16 amino acids. The CDR3 reads CASLGVLTGGTGELFF. The CDR3 DNA is TGTGCCAGCTTAGGAGTCCTAACAGGTGGCACCGGGGAGCTGTTTTTT.